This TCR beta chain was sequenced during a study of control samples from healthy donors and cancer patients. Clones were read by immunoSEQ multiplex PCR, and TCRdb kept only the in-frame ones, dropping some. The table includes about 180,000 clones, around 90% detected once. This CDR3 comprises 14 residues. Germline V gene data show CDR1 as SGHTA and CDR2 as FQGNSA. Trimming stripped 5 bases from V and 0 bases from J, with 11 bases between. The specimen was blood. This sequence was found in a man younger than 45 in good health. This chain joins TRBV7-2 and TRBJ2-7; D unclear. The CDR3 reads CASSPGWSSYEQYF. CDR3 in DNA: TGTGCCAGCAGCCCGGGCTGGAGCTCCTACGAGCAGTACTTC.